Listed below are T cell receptor beta chains from one sample, sequenced in a study of blood T cells in healthy people across ages. TCRdb called the 5' RACE reads again in MiXCR, with one record for every CDR3 protein. The sample shows approximately 1.5 million distinct CDR3 sequences, 34% of them seen only once. Sequencing was performed on blood. All receptors come from a young woman in good health. Each CDR3 is given with its conserved first and last residue. D genes are given only for firm matches. Clone size appears in some rows only: once, few, many, or a class for an expanded clone.

- | TRBJ2-4 | TRBV10-2 | - | CASRREGHGDKIQYF | TGCGCCAGCAGGAGGGAGGGCCACGGGGACAAGATTCAGTACTTC
TRBD2 | TRBJ2-7 | TRBV28 | - | CASNLGGSGHEQYF | TGTGCCAGCAATTTGGGCGGGAGTGGCCACGAGCAGTACTTC
- | TRBJ2-1 | TRBV18 | few | CASSWGRIIGDNEQFF | TGTGCCAGCTCTTGGGGACGCATTATTGGGGACAATGAGCAGTTCTTC
TRBD2 | TRBJ2-7 | TRBV3-1 | many | CASSQIAGIYEQYF | TGTGCCAGCAGCCAGATAGCGGGAATCTACGAGCAGTACTTC
TRBD2 | TRBJ2-5 | TRBV9 | - | CASSVPLGREKMQYF | TGTGCCAGCAGCGTACCTCTCGGGCGGGAGAAGATGCAGTACTTC
- | TRBJ2-7 | TRBV27 | few | CASSFATSSYEQYF | TGTGCCAGCAGTTTCGCCACTAGCAGCTACGAGCAGTACTTC
- | TRBJ2-1 | TRBV20-1 | - | CSATQSRDSRNEQFF | TGCAGTGCGACCCAGTCGCGGGACTCGAGAAATGAGCAGTTCTTC
- | TRBJ1-2 | TRBV25-1 | - | CAMRGGEDGYTF | TGTGCCATGAGGGGGGGGGAGGATGGCTACACCTTC
- | TRBJ2-1 | TRBV27 | - | CASSPNTGVAGEQFF | TGTGCCAGCAGTCCGAATACGGGAGTAGCTGGTGAGCAGTTCTTC
TRBD1 | TRBJ2-7 | TRBV20-1 | few | CSAQNGQGAYEQYF | TGCAGTGCTCAAAATGGGCAGGGGGCCTACGAGCAGTACTTC
TRBD1 | TRBJ1-1 | TRBV3-1 | - | CASSPTGQRNTEAFF | TGTGCCAGCAGCCCTACGGGACAGAGGAACACTGAAGCTTTCTTT
TRBD2 | TRBJ2-1 | TRBV27 | few | CASSSAGPDYNEQFF | TGTGCCAGCAGTTCAGCGGGGCCGGACTACAATGAGCAGTTCTTC
TRBD2 | TRBJ2-1 | TRBV4-1 | - | CASSPRGTKYNEQFF | TGCGCCAGCAGCCCAAGAGGGACTAAATACAATGAGCAGTTCTTC
- | TRBJ2-5 | TRBV18 | - | CASSTRQNQETQYF | TGTGCCAGCTCAACCCGACAGAACCAAGAGACCCAGTACTTC
- | TRBJ2-1 | TRBV12-3/TRBV12-4 | - | CASNRDGNNEQFF | TGTGCCAGCAACAGGGACGGAAACAATGAGCAGTTCTTC
- | TRBJ2-7 | TRBV7-2 | few | CASSPPFGEQYF | TGTGCCAGCAGCCCCCCCTTTGGCGAGCAGTACTTC
TRBD2 | TRBJ2-6 | TRBV4-1 | few | CASSQNSAGRASLSGANVLTF | TGCGCCAGCAGCCAAAATTCCGCCGGGAGGGCCAGTCTCTCTGGGGCCAACGTCCTGACTTTC
- | TRBJ2-3 | TRBV6-6 | few | CASSPKSDTQYF | TGTGCCAGCAGTCCCAAGTCAGATACGCAGTATTTT
- | TRBJ2-3 | TRBV20-1 | few | CSAEGRDRPDTQYF | TGCAGTGCCGAGGGCCGGGATCGACCAGATACGCAGTATTTT
- | TRBJ2-1 | TRBV9 | - | CASSQTLRSSYNEQFF | TGTGCCAGCAGCCAAACACTACGGAGCTCCTACAATGAGCAGTTCTTC